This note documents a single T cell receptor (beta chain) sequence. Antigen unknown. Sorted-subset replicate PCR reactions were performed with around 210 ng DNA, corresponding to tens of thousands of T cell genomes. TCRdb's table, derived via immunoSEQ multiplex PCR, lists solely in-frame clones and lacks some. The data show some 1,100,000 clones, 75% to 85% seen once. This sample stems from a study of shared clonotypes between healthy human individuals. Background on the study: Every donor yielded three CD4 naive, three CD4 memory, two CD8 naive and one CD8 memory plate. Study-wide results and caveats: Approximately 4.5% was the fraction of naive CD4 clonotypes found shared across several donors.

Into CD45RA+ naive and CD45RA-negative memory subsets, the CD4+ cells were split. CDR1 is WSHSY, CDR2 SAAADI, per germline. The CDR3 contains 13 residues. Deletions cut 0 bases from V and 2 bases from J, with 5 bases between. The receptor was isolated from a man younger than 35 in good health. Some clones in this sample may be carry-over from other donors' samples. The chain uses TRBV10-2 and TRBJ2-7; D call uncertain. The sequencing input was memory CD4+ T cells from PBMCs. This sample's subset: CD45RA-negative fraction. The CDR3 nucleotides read TGCGCCAGCAGTGAGTCAACGCCCTACGAGCAGTACTTC. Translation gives CASSESTPYEQYF.